These 12 T cell receptor beta chains share one sample of origin, sequenced in a study of blood T cell repertoires in COVID-19. Assay used: immunoSEQ multiplex PCR; TCRdb lists only in-frame clones, some missing. The repertoire includes 150,000 to 200,000 clones, over 80% of them detected once, and over 10% sits in the top ten. The sample taken for sequencing was PBMCs or T cells enriched from blood (not recorded which). Receptor source: a woman aged 60-75 years who had recovered from COVID-19.

The V and J genes are TRBV5-1 and TRBJ1-1; 9 positions agree with TRBD1. The J segment lost 4 bases and the V segment lost 4 bases, leaving 5 bases of the junction unmatched. Germline V gene data show CDR1 as SGHRS and CDR2 as YFSETQ. CDR3 length equals 14 residues. CDR3: CASSPGTGTTEAFF. CDR3 bases: TGCGCCAGCAGCCCGGGGACAGGGACCACTGAAGCTTTCTTT. Full variable domain (outside the CDR3, taken from reference TRBV5-1 and TRBJ1-1): KAGVTQTPRYLIKTRGQQVTLSCSPISGHRSVSWYQQTPGQGLQFLFEYFSETQRNKGNFPGRFSGRQFSNSRSEMNVSTLELGDSALYLCASSPGTGTTEAFFGQGTRLTVV.

The V call is TRBV20-1, the J call TRBJ1-1, with unresolved D. Trimming took off 3 bases at V and 7 bases at J, with 9 bases between the two ends. The CDR3 sequence is 11 residues long. Germline CDR1 DFQATT, CDR2 SNEGSKA (reference sequence). DNA for the CDR3: TGCAGTGCTAGCCCGATGCGTGAAGCTTTCTTT. The encoded protein is CSASPMREAFF.

The chain has TRBV5-1 and TRBJ2-5, with 10 positions matching TRBD2. The trim removed 6 bases at V and 5 bases at J, leaving 7 bases unmatched. Germline V CDR1 and CDR2: SGHRS, YFSETQ. This CDR3 comprises 14 residues. CDR3 DNA sequence: TGCGCCAGCACAAGCGGGGGGGCTTCTGAGACCCAGTACTTC. Its translation is CASTSGGASETQYF.

The chain joins TRBV9 to TRBJ2-3; the D gene is possibly TRBD2 (6 bases). The CDR3 covers 17 residues. With 2 bases removed from V and 0 bases from J, the gap between germline ends came to 16 bases. Looked up from germline, CDR1 is SGDLS and CDR2 is YYNGEE. The CDR3 nucleotides read TGTGCCAGCAGCGTTAGCCTGGCGGGGTCTAGCACAGATACGCAGTATTTT. It codes for CASSVSLAGSSTDTQYF. Using reference TRBV9 and TRBJ2-3 for the parts outside the CDR3, the full variable domain is DSGVTQTPKHLITATGQRVTLRCSPRSGDLSVYWYQQSLDQGLQFLIQYYNGEERAKGNILERFSAQQFPDLHSELNLSSLELGDSALYFCASSVSLAGSSTDTQYFGPGTRLTVL.

This rearrangement joins TRBV4-1 to TRBJ2-2; D is uncertain. V was clipped by 4 bases and J by 3 bases, with 18 bases between them. From germline, CDR1 is MGHRA and CDR2 YSYEKL. This CDR3 is 17 amino acids long. The CDR3 DNA sequence: TGCGCCAGCAGCCCCCTATCGTCCTCGGTGGACACCGGGGAGCTGTTTTTT. Its translation is CASSPLSSSVDTGELFF.

The CDR3 reads CARKLQDREVKVNEKLFF. In nucleotides, the CDR3 is TGTGCCAGAAAACTACAAGACAGGGAGGTCAAGGTGAATGAAAAACTGTTTTTT. V usage is TRBV27 and J usage is TRBJ1-4, with 7 bases that match TRBD1. Germline lookup yields CDR1 MNHEY and CDR2 SMNVEV (reference sequence). Trimming removed 9 bases from V and 5 bases from J; junction bases left unmatched: 21. The CDR3 is 18 residues long.

The rearrangement uses TRBV24-1 and TRBJ1-4; D is possibly TRBD1 (6 bases). V lost 4 bases, J lost 7 bases, and 18 bases lay in between. In germline, CDR1 is KGHDR, CDR2 SFDVKD. This CDR3 is 16 amino acids long. In nucleotides, the CDR3 is TGTGCCACCAGTGACCCATTCACAGGGTTAAGTGAAAAACTGTTTTTT. This gives the protein CATSDPFTGLSEKLFF.

V gene TRBV5-1 combines with J gene TRBJ1-6; no clear D gene. The germline V gene has CDR1 SGHRS and CDR2 YFSETQ. The CDR3 runs to 16 residues. Trimming left V 4 bases short and J 6 bases short, with 17 bases between. CDR3 amino acids: CASSLNPAGSNSPLHF. CDR3 coding DNA: TGCGCCAGCAGCCTAAACCCGGCAGGTAGTAATTCACCCCTCCACTTT.

The chain combines TRBV5-1 with TRBJ2-2, with a weak D call TRBD2 (5 bases). This CDR3 is built from 14 residues. Germline assignment: CDR1 SGHRS and CDR2 YFSETQ. V was pared by 4 bases and J by 7 bases, with 14 bases between. This chain's CDR3 is CASSGGSLDGELFF. DNA of the CDR3: TGCGCCAGCAGCGGTGGGAGTCTGGACGGGGAGCTGTTTTTT.

The J gene is TRBJ2-3, the V gene TRBV7-9; unclear D gene. V was cut by 5 bases and J by 6 bases, with 9 bases left in between. In germline, CDR1 is SEHNR, CDR2 FQNEAQ (reference sequence). The CDR3 runs to 12 residues. The CDR3 protein is CASSLLPDTQYF. The CDR3 DNA is TGTGCCAGCAGCCTCCTCCCGGATACGCAGTATTTT.

This chain uses TRBV7-3 with TRBJ1-2, with D maybe TRBD1 (6 bases). Trimming shortened V by 8 bases and J by 2 bases, and 12 bases separated the two germline ends. This CDR3 has 13 residues. Looked up from germline, CDR1 is SGHTA and CDR2 is FQGTGA. The CDR3 reads CASGLDRNYGYTF. The DNA of the CDR3 is TGTGCCAGCGGGCTAGACAGGAACTATGGCTACACCTTC. The variable domain in full, completed from reference TRBV7-3 and TRBJ1-2, reads GAGVSQTPSNKVTEKGKYVELRCDPISGHTALYWYRQSLGQGPEFLIYFQGTGAADDSGLPNDRFFAVRPEGSVSTLKIQRTERGDSAVYLCASGLDRNYGYTFGSGTRLTVV.

This sequence joins TRBV7-8 and TRBJ1-2; TRBD1 might be the D (5 bases). The germline V gene has CDR1 SGHVS and CDR2 FQNEAQ. With 5 bases removed from V and 8 bases from J, the gap between germline ends came to 15 bases. The CDR3 is 13 amino acids. The CDR3 spells CASSGDGRGGYTF. For the CDR3, the DNA is TGTGCCAGCAGCGGGGACGGGAGAGGCGGCTACACCTTC.